These 2 T cell receptor beta chains were sequenced from one sample in a study of shared clonotypes between healthy human individuals. CD45RO-negative, CCR7-positively selected cells formed the naive CD8 fraction, excluding terminally differentiated effector memory CD45RA+ cells. The table came from immunoSEQ multiplex PCR; TCRdb's copy has only in-frame clones and leaves some out. Among about 580,000 clones, 95% to 98% were seen once, and the ten largest hold approximately 0.33%. Sequencing was performed on naive CD8+ T cells sorted from blood. Receptors were obtained from a man younger than 45 in good health.

Regarding this clone: The identical CDR3 is also encoded by other nucleotide sequences in the sample. This rearrangement joins TRBV19 to TRBJ2-7; 8 nucleotides agree with TRBD2. V shed 3 bases, J shed 3 bases, and the junction held 1 base outside the gene matches. The CDR3 contains 13 residues. The germline V gene has CDR1 LNHDA and CDR2 SQIVND (reference sequence). The DNA for the CDR3 is TGTGCCAGTAGTATTCTAGCGGGCTACGAGCAGTACTTC. As protein: CASSILAGYEQYF.

This clone appeared once. The chain employs TRBV10-2 and TRBJ2-7, with D possibly matching TRBD2 (6 bases). Germline V gives CDR1 WSHSY, CDR2 SAAADI. V gave up 8 bases and J gave up 3 bases, with 11 bases separating them. The CDR3 runs to 12 residues. CDR3 DNA sequence: TGCGCCAGCGGGGACTCCCACTACGAGCAGTACTTC. Its protein product is CASGDSHYEQYF.